This T cell receptor (beta chain) emerged from a study of cytomegalovirus exposure and HLA in healthy donors. Background on the study: A previous analysis identified around 120 million unique TCR beta sequences derived from some 200 million T cells.

It was with 60 Vbeta and 13 Jbeta primers that the PCR ran. Measured with immunoSEQ multiplex PCR; TCRdb has only the in-frame clones, and not every one. The data contain over 150,000 clones, about 80% of them seen just once; the ten biggest clones take up 2% to 2.5%. Study observations and caveats: In a later analysis, CMV-associated beta chains were mostly HLA-associated, it appeared. Sequencing likely generated an artifact that appeared as a cluster of highly shared sequence variants.

The length of the CDR3 is 13 residues. V was clipped by 5 bases and J by 9 bases; unmatched bases: 5. Germline V lookup: CDR1 KGHSH, CDR2 LQKENI. Turning to this clone: Its matching antigen is unknown.

This TCR came from a young woman in good health and CMV-seronegative. The chain is built from TRBV18 and TRBJ2-1; TRBD2 matches 9 bases. Specimen: PBMCs. CDR3 in DNA: TGTGCCAGCTCAGGGACTAGCTGGGGTGAGCAGTTCTTC. Protein: CASSGTSWGEQFF.